This T cell receptor beta chain was identified in a study of PD-1 and CTLA-4 blockade in melanoma. The ends lost 6 bases at V and 7 bases at J; junction bases unmatched: 7. Germline V gene lookup returns CDR1 MNHEY and CDR2 SVGAGI. CDR3 length: 15 amino acids. Data came from immunoSEQ multiplex PCR; TCRdb stores just in-frame clones and leaves some out. The sample has tens of thousands of clones; about 88% are singletons. The sample consisted of CD8+ T cells from peripheral blood, taken from a patient given anti-PD-1 treatment. The V call is TRBV6-5, the J call TRBJ2-7, with 15 bases fitting TRBD2. This receptor was obtained from a human donor with melanoma. DNA of the CDR3: TGTGCCAGCAGGGGACTAGCGGGGGGTAGTGAGGAGCAGTACTTC. As protein: CASRGLAGGSEEQYF.